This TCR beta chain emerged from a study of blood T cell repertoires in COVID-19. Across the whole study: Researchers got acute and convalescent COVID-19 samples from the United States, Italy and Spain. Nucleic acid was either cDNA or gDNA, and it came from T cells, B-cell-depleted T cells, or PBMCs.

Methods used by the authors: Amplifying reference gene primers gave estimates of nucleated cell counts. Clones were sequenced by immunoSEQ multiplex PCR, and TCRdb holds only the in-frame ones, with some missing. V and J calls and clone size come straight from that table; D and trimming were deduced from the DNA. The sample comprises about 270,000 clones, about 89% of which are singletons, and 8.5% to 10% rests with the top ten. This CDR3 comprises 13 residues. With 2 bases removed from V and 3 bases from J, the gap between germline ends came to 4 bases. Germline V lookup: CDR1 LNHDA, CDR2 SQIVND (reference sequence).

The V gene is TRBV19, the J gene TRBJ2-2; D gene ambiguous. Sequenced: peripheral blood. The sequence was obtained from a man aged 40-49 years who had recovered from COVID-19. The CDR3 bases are TGTGCCAGTAGTATACTCGACACCGGGGAGCTGTTTTTT. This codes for CASSILDTGELFF.